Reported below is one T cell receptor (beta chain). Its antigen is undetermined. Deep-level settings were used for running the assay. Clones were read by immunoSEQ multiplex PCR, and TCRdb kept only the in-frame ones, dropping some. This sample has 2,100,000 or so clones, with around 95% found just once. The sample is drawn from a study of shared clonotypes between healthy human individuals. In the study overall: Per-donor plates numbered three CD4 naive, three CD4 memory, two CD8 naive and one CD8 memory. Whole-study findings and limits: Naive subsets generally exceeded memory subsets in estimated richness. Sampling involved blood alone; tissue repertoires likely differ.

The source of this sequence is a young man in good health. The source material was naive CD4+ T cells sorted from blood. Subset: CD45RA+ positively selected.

The DNA for the CDR3 is TGTGCCAGCAGGTTGACACAGGGGGGCGAGTATGGCTACACCTTC. Protein product: CASRLTQGGEYGYTF. V and J are TRBV5-5 and TRBJ1-2, with 8 bases aligning to TRBD1. The CDR3 length is 15 residues. Trimming took 5 bases from V and 5 from J; bases not matched to a gene: 11. Germline CDR1 reads SGHKS; CDR2 reads YYEKEE (reference sequence).